Reported below is one T cell receptor (beta chain). What it binds is not known. Looked up from germline, CDR1 is SEHNR and CDR2 is FQNEAQ (reference sequence). This CDR3 is 15 amino acids long. Trimming pared 5 bases from V and 5 bases from J, leaving 18 bases between. The record originates from a study of response to subunit inactivated influenza vaccine. Broader study findings: The authors suggested that every seasonal influenza vaccination recruits few new T cells.

TCRdb itself ran the RT-PCR reads through MiXCR, one entry per CDR3 protein. The table has about 160,000 distinct CDR3 sequences, about a tenth seen once. This TCR derives from a man in his fifties or sixties who received an inactivated influenza vaccine. The chain employs TRBV7-9 and TRBJ1-1; TRBD1 might be the D (6 bases). The material sequenced was non-naive T cells sorted from PBMCs, taken about 40 days after vaccination. CDR3 in amino acids: CASSPQGRGRTEAFF. The CDR3 nucleotides read TGTGCCAGCAGCCCCCAGGGGAGGGGAAGGACTGAAGCTTTCTTT.